This is a list of T cell receptor beta chains from one sample in a study of neurological immune-mediated disorders. TCRdb independently ran MiXCR on the 5' RACE reads; one entry per CDR3 protein. The sample lists about 76,000 distinct CDR3 sequences; 15% to 20% were seen once. Source material: PBMCs. The receptors stem from a woman between 40 and 50 years old in good health. CDR3s include the opening cysteine and the closing phenylalanine or tryptophan. The D gene is left open where the match is weak. Only some rows state a clone size, as once, few, many or a class for expanded clones.

V,size,J,D,CDR3,DNA
TRBV20-1,many,TRBJ1-2,NA,CSARVSWGHNYGYTF,TGCAGTGCTAGAGTGTCCTGGGGACATAACTATGGCTACACCTTC
TRBV5-6,few,TRBJ1-2,NA,CASSPIGGAYGYTF,TGTGCCAGCAGCCCTATAGGGGGAGCCTATGGCTACACCTTC
TRBV3-1,many,TRBJ2-5,NA,CASSPPKREETQYF,TGTGCCAGCAGCCCCCCTAAGCGTGAAGAGACCCAGTACTTC
TRBV7-8,NA,TRBJ1-2,NA,CASSPRPGHTNYGYTF,TGTGCCAGCAGCCCCCGACCGGGACACACAAACTATGGCTACACCTTC
TRBV6-6,NA,TRBJ1-5,NA,CASSPGSGQPQHF,TGTGCCAGCAGCCCAGGGTCAGGTCAGCCCCAGCATTTT
TRBV20-1,many,TRBJ2-3,TRBD2,CSASMPRGLAGDTQYF,TGCAGTGCTAGTATGCCCCGGGGACTAGCGGGAGATACGCAGTATTTT
TRBV7-9,NA,TRBJ1-5,NA,CASSFQNQPQHF,TGTGCCAGCAGCTTTCAGAATCAGCCCCAGCATTTT
TRBV6-2/TRBV6-3,many,TRBJ1-2,TRBD1,CASRPDRNYGYTF,TGTGCCAGCCGACCGGACAGGAACTATGGCTACACCTTC
TRBV5-1,many,TRBJ1-2,NA,CASSLDTNYGYTF,TGCGCCAGCAGCCTCGACACAAACTATGGCTACACCTTC
TRBV5-1,many,TRBJ2-1,TRBD2,CASSLGSGLSYNEQFF,TGCGCCAGCAGCTTGGGTAGCGGGCTCTCCTACAATGAGCAGTTCTTC
TRBV7-2,many,TRBJ2-2,NA,CASTLHWGSGELFF,TGTGCCAGCACCTTACATTGGGGTTCCGGGGAGCTGTTTTTT
TRBV3-1,many,TRBJ1-1,TRBD1,CASSQREGGVDTFF,TGTGCCAGCAGCCAAAGGGAAGGGGGCGTGGATACTTTCTTT
TRBV12-3/TRBV12-4,many,TRBJ2-1,NA,CASTPGTYNEQFF,TGTGCCAGCACCCCAGGGACCTACAATGAGCAGTTCTTC
TRBV20-1,NA,TRBJ2-3,NA,CSAATSTDTQYF,TGCAGTGCTGCGACTAGCACAGATACGCAGTATTTT
TRBV5-8,many,TRBJ2-1,TRBD2,CASSLVVVAGGLNEQFF,TGTGCCAGCAGCTTGGTGGTGGTAGCGGGGGGCCTTAATGAGCAGTTCTTC
TRBV6-1,many,TRBJ2-6,NA,CASTPVGANVLTF,TGTGCCAGCACTCCGGTTGGGGCCAACGTCCTGACTTTC
TRBV7-2,NA,TRBJ2-3,TRBD2,CASSLVPSGGDTQYF,TGTGCCAGCAGCTTAGTTCCTAGCGGGGGGGATACGCAGTATTTT
TRBV7-2,few,TRBJ2-1,NA,CASSLLVGGESYNEQFF,TGTGCCAGCAGCCTCTTGGTGGGCGGTGAGTCCTACAATGAGCAGTTCTTC
TRBV4-1,many,TRBJ2-3,TRBD1,CASSHFADRSRTDTQYF,TGCGCCAGCAGCCACTTTGCGGACAGGTCCCGCACAGATACGCAGTATTTT
TRBV7-2,many,TRBJ2-3,TRBD2,CASRPPGLSTDTQYF,TGTGCCAGCAGGCCCCCGGGACTAAGCACAGATACGCAGTATTTT
TRBV20-1,many,TRBJ2-3,TRBD2,CSASAPVAGGPDTQYF,TGCAGTGCTAGCGCCCCGGTGGCGGGGGGGCCAGATACGCAGTATTTT
TRBV20-1,many,TRBJ1-2,NA,CSARDGSGTNYGYTF,TGCAGTGCTAGAGACGGCTCCGGGACGAACTATGGCTACACCTTC
TRBV10-3,many,TRBJ2-7,NA,CAISETRGNEQYF,TGTGCCATCAGTGAGACACGGGGGAACGAGCAGTACTTC
TRBV21-1,many,TRBJ2-1,NA,CASSAKSSGSSSYNEQFF,TGTGCCAGCAGCGCGAAATCTAGCGGGTCGAGCTCCTACAATGAGCAGTTCTTC
TRBV2,NA,TRBJ2-3,TRBD2,CASRSLAGRADTQYF,TGTGCCAGCAGAAGTCTAGCGGGAAGGGCAGATACGCAGTATTTT
TRBV20-1,many,TRBJ2-3,TRBD2,CSARDRAGGSDTQYF,TGCAGTGCTAGAGATCGAGCGGGGGGGTCAGATACGCAGTATTTT
TRBV6-2/TRBV6-3,many,TRBJ1-2,TRBD1,CASRTGGVYGYTF,TGTGCCAGCAGGACAGGGGGCGTGTATGGCTACACCTTC